What follows are 8 T cell receptor beta chains derived from one specimen sequenced in a study of cytomegalovirus exposure and HLA in healthy donors (dated 2017 in TCRdb). The library was generated by the immunoSEQ multiplex PCR assay. A mixture of 60 forward primers for TCR Vbeta segments and 13 reverse primers for TCR Jbeta segments was used in the multiplex PCR. TCRdb provides this immuneACCESS table in a form limited to in-frame rearrangements. Some clones are lacking; in checked studies, under half of them reflect an unresolved V gene, and why the rest are absent is not known. Here the sample has roughly 95,000 clones; 80% to 90% occur a single time. Of the sample, about 3.7% falls within the top ten clones. The sequencing sample was made of PBMCs. These receptors came from a man in his thirties or forties in good health and CMV-seropositive.

This clone was seen a single time. The chain couples TRBV7-2 to TRBJ2-2, with TRBD1 matching 8 bases. V lost 1 base and J lost 1; bases outside the gene matches: 2. Germline V lookup: CDR1 SGHTA, CDR2 FQGNSA. This CDR3 has 16 residues. The CDR3 DNA is TGTGCCAGCAGCTTAGGGACAGGGCGGAACACCGGGGAGCTGTTTTTT. This encodes CASSLGTGRNTGELFF.

The chain employs TRBV30 and TRBJ2-6; D is perhaps TRBD1 (6 bases). Trimming shortened V by 7 bases and J by 7 bases, and 17 bases separated the two germline ends. In germline, CDR1 is GTSNPN, CDR2 SVGIG (reference sequence). The CDR3 spans 14 residues. This CDR3 reads CASKGTNSANVLTF. CDR3 coding DNA: TGTGCCTCCAAAGGGACAAATTCCGCCAACGTCCTGACTTTC.

V and J are TRBV28 and TRBJ1-4; D not resolved. Trimming pared 6 bases from V and 1 base from J, leaving 9 bases between. In germline, CDR1 is MDHEN, CDR2 SYDVKM. The CDR3 length is 14 residues. This CDR3 reads CASSQYRTNEKLFF. In DNA form, the CDR3 reads TGTGCCAGCAGCCAGTACAGAACTAATGAAAAACTGTTTTTT.

The chain links TRBV27 to TRBJ2-7, with 10 bases fitting TRBD2. Germline CDR1 reads MNHEY; CDR2 reads SMNVEV (reference sequence). Losses at the gene ends were 5 bases for V and 5 bases for J; bases not matched to a gene: 12. The CDR3 runs 16 residues. This CDR3 is CASSRTGTSVFDEQYF. CDR3 bases: TGTGCCAGCAGTCGTACCGGGACTAGCGTTTTCGACGAGCAGTACTTC.

This clone was counted a few times. The rearrangement joins TRBV27 to TRBJ2-1; 7 bases align to TRBD2. V gave up 7 bases and J gave up 6 bases; unmatched junction bases: 9. The CDR3 is made up of 14 amino acids. Germline V gene data show CDR1 as MNHEY and CDR2 as SMNVEV (reference sequence). The CDR3 spells CASTPGGVPNEQFF. The DNA of the CDR3 is TGTGCCAGCACTCCGGGGGGAGTACCCAATGAGCAGTTCTTC.

This clone occurred a few times. This sequence joins TRBV29-1 and TRBJ2-1; 9 positions match TRBD2. The junction had 6 bases not matched to a gene; V was cut back by 1 base and J by 2 bases. Per the germline V gene, CDR1 is SQVTM and CDR2 is ANQGSEA. This CDR3 contains 16 residues. The CDR3 region has the DNA TGCAGCGTTGAAGGTTTAGCGGGAGAGGCCTACAATGAGCAGTTCTTC. Amino acids: CSVEGLAGEAYNEQFF.

The chain links TRBV7-9 to TRBJ2-2; 12 nucleotides agree with TRBD2. Germline V gene sequence: CDR1 SEHNR, CDR2 FQNEAQ (reference sequence). CDR3 length: 15 amino acids. The junction had 7 bases not matched to a gene; V was cut back by 7 bases and J by 7 bases. DNA of the CDR3: TGTGCCAGCACCCCCAGGACTAGCGGGGTCGGGGAGCTGTTTTTT. Residues: CASTPRTSGVGELFF.

This sequence joins TRBV15 and TRBJ2-1; 7 bases line up with TRBD2. Germline V CDR1 and CDR2: LNHNV, YYDKDF (reference sequence). After removal of 1 base from V and 9 bases from J, the junction contained 12 bases not matched to a gene. The CDR3 loop spans 16 amino acids. The CDR3 bases are TGTGCCACCAGCAGAGGGGGGGAGGGCCTATTGGGTGAGCAGTTCTTC. Translation gives CATSRGGEGLLGEQFF.